This record covers a single TCR beta chain. Its antigen is not identified. The repertoire was sequenced with immunoSEQ multiplex PCR; TCRdb's copy has only in-frame clones and lacks some. The sample records fewer than 150,000 clones, roughly 82% being singletons. The data were taken from a study of T cell responses to AZD1222 COVID-19 vaccine. For the study at large: Analysis merged second doses at about 4 or about 12 weeks.

Study conclusions and caveats: The sample set comprised mostly white British donors with more females, and clonal diversity was possibly underestimated.

The V and J ends lost 2 bases and 3 bases respectively, with 14 bases between them. From germline, CDR1 is SNHLY and CDR2 FYNNEI. The CDR3 has 16 amino acids. The chain couples TRBV2 to TRBJ2-1; D remains ambiguous. The TCR sequence derives from an adult in good health. This material consisted of peripheral blood, taken on day 0 of AZD1222 vaccination. CDR3: CASSESLRQIYNEQFF. The CDR3 region has the DNA TGTGCCAGCAGTGAATCCCTTCGCCAAATCTACAATGAGCAGTTCTTC.